The sequence of this T cell receptor beta chain was determined in a study of T cell clones after liver transplantation. Study-wide context: Samples came from ITN030ST, which attempted immunosuppression withdrawal within 2 years of liver transplantation.

Remarks on this clone: No antigen is known for it.

Method: immunoSEQ multiplex PCR; TCRdb's copy keeps in-frame clones and lacks some. This sample has about 45,000 clones; roughly 84% occur once, and the top ten carry over 2%. Study observations and caveats: These preliminary findings come from unstandardized post-transplant sampling times.

CD3+CD4+ and CD3+CD8+ cells were FACS-sorted from thawed unstimulated PBMCs. The TCR comes from a human patient who received a liver transplant. Some T cells may have originated in the graft donor. Sequenced here: CD4+ T cells from blood, sampled 24 months after liver transplant.

The CDR3 coding sequence is TGCGCCAGCAGCCAAAATCCGTCCTTATGGACAGGGGCCTACGAGCAGTACTTC. Residues: CASSQNPSLWTGAYEQYF. The chain carries TRBV4-1 and TRBJ2-5; TRBD1 matches at 9 bases. The DNA matches TRBJ2-7 better at its end, which makes the J call doubtful. Germline CDR1 MGHRA, CDR2 YSYEKL. The CDR3 is 18 residues long.